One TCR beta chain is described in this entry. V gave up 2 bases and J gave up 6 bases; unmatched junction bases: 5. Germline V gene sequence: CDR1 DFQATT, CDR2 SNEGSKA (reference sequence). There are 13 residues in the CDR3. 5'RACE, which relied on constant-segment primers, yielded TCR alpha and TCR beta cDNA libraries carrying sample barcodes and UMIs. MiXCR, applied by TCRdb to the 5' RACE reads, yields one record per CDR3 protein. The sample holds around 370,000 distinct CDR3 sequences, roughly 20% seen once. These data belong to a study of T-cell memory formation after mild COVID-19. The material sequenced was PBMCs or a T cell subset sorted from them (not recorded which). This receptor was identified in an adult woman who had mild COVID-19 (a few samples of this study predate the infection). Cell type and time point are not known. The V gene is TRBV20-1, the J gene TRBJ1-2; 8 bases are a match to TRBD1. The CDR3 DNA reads TGCAGTGCTAGAACCCAGGGGGCGGATGGCTACACCTTC. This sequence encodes CSARTQGADGYTF.